This T cell receptor beta chain was documented in a study of CXCR3-negative and CXCR3-positive naive CD8 T cells. On the study more broadly: The study obtained roughly 140 million TRB reads, about 1.5 +/- 0.3 million per library.

A CD45RO-CCR7+CD27+CD95- profile was what naive CD8+ T cells displayed. With regard to this clonotype: The antigen remains undetermined.

Findings of the study overall: More hydrophobic TRB CDR3s occurred in CXCR3-positive than in CXCR3-negative naive cells. Within a donor, both naive subsets shared TRBV-TRBJ usage, unlike memory cells. Naive subsets did not differ in surface CD5, and the authors estimated TCR strength using properties of the TRB CDR3.

5' RACE that incorporated UMI labels was used to prepare the TRB cDNA libraries. From the 5' RACE reads, TCRdb lists one entry per CDR3 protein and no DNA. The table for this sample gives about 50,000 distinct CDR3 sequences. The sample comprised naive CXCR3+ CD8+ T cells from blood. Subset of the sample: CD45RO-CCR7+CD27+CD95- naive CD8+ T cells expressing CXCR3 (TNR3+). The receptor was derived from a human donor in good health. Some clones in this sample may be carry-over from other donors' samples.

CDR3 protein: CATSSEIGDSYEQYF. This chain links TRBV15 with TRBJ2-7; TCRdb proposes TRBD1, but this gene call is untestable without DNA. The CDR3 is made up of 15 amino acids. CDR1 is LNHNV, CDR2 YYDKDF, per germline (reference sequence).